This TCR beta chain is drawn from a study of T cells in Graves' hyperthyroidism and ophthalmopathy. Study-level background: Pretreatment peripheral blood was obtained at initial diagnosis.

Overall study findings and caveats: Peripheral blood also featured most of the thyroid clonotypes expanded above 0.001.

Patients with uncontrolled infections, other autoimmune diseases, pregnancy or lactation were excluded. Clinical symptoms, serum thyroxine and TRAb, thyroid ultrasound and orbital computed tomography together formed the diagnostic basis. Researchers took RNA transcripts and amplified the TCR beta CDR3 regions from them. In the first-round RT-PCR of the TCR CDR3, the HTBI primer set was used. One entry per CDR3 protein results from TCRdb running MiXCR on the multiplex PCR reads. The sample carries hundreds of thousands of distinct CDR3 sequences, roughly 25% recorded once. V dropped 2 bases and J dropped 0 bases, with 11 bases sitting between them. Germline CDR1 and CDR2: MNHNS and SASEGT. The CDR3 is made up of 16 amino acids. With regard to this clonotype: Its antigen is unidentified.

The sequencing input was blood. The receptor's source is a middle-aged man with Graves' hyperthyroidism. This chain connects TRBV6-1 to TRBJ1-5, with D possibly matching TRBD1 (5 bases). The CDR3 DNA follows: TGTGCCAGCAGTGAATGGGGACGGGATAGCAATCAGCCCCAGCATTTT. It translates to CASSEWGRDSNQPQHF.